The sequence of this TCR beta chain was determined in a study of CD8+CD57+ T cells in acquired aplastic anemia. Findings and limits, study-wide: CD8+ Simpson's diversity did not differ significantly between patients and controls.

Patients chosen for sequencing had CD8+CD57+ cells that had expanded, as shown by flow cytometry. By the time of blood sampling, patients had still received no therapy. For CDR3 and TCR beta VDJ profiling, genomic DNA was the template used. Using its own MiXCR run on the reads, TCRdb lists one record per CDR3 protein. The sample lists under 200,000 distinct CDR3 sequences, over 55% seen once, with more than 35% in the top ten. From germline, CDR1 is LNHDA and CDR2 SQIVND (reference sequence). The CDR3 is 14 amino acids. J lost 4 bases, V lost 6 bases, and 5 bases had no gene match. This clonotype turned up a few times. The antigen remains unidentified.

The sequenced material came from sorted CD4+, CD8+, or CD8+CD57+ T cells (not recorded which) from PBMCs. The clonotype comes from a human donor with aplastic anemia. The chain has TRBV19 and TRBJ2-5; TRBD2 agrees at 10 bases. The CDR3 here is CASSYRTSGETQYF. In DNA form, the CDR3 reads TGTGCCAGTAGCTACCGGACTAGCGGAGAGACCCAGTACTTC.